This T cell receptor (beta chain) was captured in a study of cytomegalovirus exposure and HLA in healthy donors. Study information: A subsequent analysis stated that the roughly 130 validation repertoires were run on the same platform as the 550 to 750 first-cohort repertoires. Findings and caveats of the study: Cytomegalovirus association was assigned to over 150 TCR beta chains. The classifier, whose performance was assessed in both the original and validation cohorts, reportedly diagnosed cytomegalovirus status with high specificity and sensitivity.

V lost 1 base to trimming and J lost 6 bases, with 7 bases between them. Germline assignment: CDR1 SSHAT and CDR2 FNYEAQ (reference sequence). The CDR3 is 13 residues long. About this clone itself: Its antigen is currently unknown. This specimen includes other DNA sequences encoding the same CDR3.

Assay used: immunoSEQ multiplex PCR; TCRdb lists only in-frame clones, some missing. Here the sample spans approximately 140,000 clones, around 90% being singletons. The V call is TRBV7-7, the J call TRBJ2-1; D might be TRBD1 (6 bases). The receptor comes from a man aged 18 to 30 in good health and CMV-seropositive. The source material was PBMCs. The DNA for the CDR3 is TGTGCCAGCAGCTTAGGAGGGGGCAATGAGCAGTTCTTC. It yields the protein CASSLGGGNEQFF.